Below, one T cell receptor (beta chain) is given with its context. Its specificity is unknown. This sample is part of a study of response to subunit inactivated influenza vaccine. Points from the study as a whole: It was suggested by the authors that few new T cells are recruited by each seasonal influenza vaccination.

One entry per CDR3 protein results from TCRdb running MiXCR on the RT-PCR reads. This sample carries roughly 460,000 distinct CDR3 sequences, roughly 11% of them seen once, and the ten largest clones take 12%. CDR1 KGHSH and CDR2 LQKENI come from the germline V gene. V was trimmed by 0 bases and J by 4 bases, leaving 9 bases between them. The CDR3 is 14 amino acids. The source is a man in his forties or fifties who received an inactivated influenza vaccine. The material was PBMCs from blood, obtained about 40 days after vaccination. The chain links TRBV18 to TRBJ2-5; no definite D call. The CDR3 is CASSPPSSVETQYF. The CDR3 DNA sequence: TGTGCCAGCTCACCACCGAGCAGTGTAGAGACCCAGTACTTC.